One and the same sample provided the 27 T cell receptor beta chains below, sequenced in a study of cytomegalovirus exposure and HLA in healthy donors. Researchers ran the PCR with 60 Vbeta and 13 Jbeta primers. Assay used: immunoSEQ multiplex PCR; TCRdb lists only in-frame clones, some missing. Of fewer than 200,000 clones listed, about 90% are singletons. Specimen: PBMCs. Receptors were obtained from a girl less than two years old in good health and CMV-seronegative.

The V call is TRBV7-2, the J call TRBJ2-7, with TRBD2 matching 15 bases. V shed 5 bases, J shed 4 bases, and the junction held 6 bases outside the gene matches. The CDR3 contains 16 residues. Germline assignment: CDR1 SGHTA and CDR2 FQGNSA. In DNA form, the CDR3 reads TGTGCCAGCAGCCAAGGACTAGCGGGAGGGCCGTACGAGCAGTACTTC. The encoded protein is CASSQGLAGGPYEQYF.

J is TRBJ2-7 and V is TRBV30; the D is unclear. Trimming cost V 0 bases and J 3 bases, with 9 bases left between them. Germline V gene data show CDR1 as GTSNPN and CDR2 as SVGIG (reference sequence). CDR3 length: 13 residues. This CDR3 is CAWSVGIYYEQYF. The CDR3 DNA reads TGTGCCTGGAGTGTGGGCATATACTACGAGCAGTACTTC.

The chain has TRBV9 and TRBJ2-2; D is undetermined. Trimming cost V 7 bases and J 4 bases, with 5 bases left between them. CDR1 SGDLS and CDR2 YYNGEE come from the germline V gene. The CDR3 is 11 residues long. For the CDR3, the DNA is TGTGCCAGCGGTAGCACCGGGGAGCTGTTTTTT. It specifies CASGSTGELFF.

The chain uses TRBV9 and TRBJ2-7; the D gene is possibly TRBD2 (5 bases). The V and J ends lost 0 bases and 0 bases respectively, with 7 bases between them. There are 14 residues in the CDR3. Germline V gives CDR1 SGDLS, CDR2 YYNGEE. DNA for the CDR3: TGTGCCAGCAGCGTAGGAGAGGGCTCCTACGAGCAGTACTTC. This translates into CASSVGEGSYEQYF.

There are a few counts of this clone. The rearrangement links TRBV2 to TRBJ1-2; tentative D call: TRBD1 (5 bases). The ends were cut back, 6 bases at V and 6 bases at J, with 14 bases in the middle. Germline CDR1 SNHLY, CDR2 FYNNEI. The CDR3 is 13 residues long. CDR3 nucleotides: TGTGCCAGCAGCCGGCGGCGGGGGGATGGCTACACCTTC. This gives the protein CASSRRRGDGYTF.

This sequence joins TRBV6-5 and TRBJ1-5, with 7 bases fitting TRBD1. In germline, CDR1 is MNHEY, CDR2 SVGAGI. V trimming: 8 bases; J trimming: 4 bases; junction bases outside the gene matches: 11. CDR3 size: 15 residues. The CDR3 coding sequence is TGTGCCAGCTCCCCCCTGGACAGGCCTAATCAGCCCCAGCATTTT. This encodes CASSPLDRPNQPQHF.

This clone was counted once. The V gene is TRBV6-5, the J gene TRBJ1-3; the D gene is possibly TRBD1 (5 bases). Trimming shortened V by 7 bases and J by 3 bases, and 16 bases separated the two germline ends. Per germline, CDR1 MNHEY and CDR2 SVGAGI. CDR3 length: 15 residues. Here the CDR3 DNA reads TGTGCCAGCACCGAACGTCGGACATTTGGAAACACCATATATTTT. Translation gives CASTERRTFGNTIYF.

Worth noting for this clone: The same CDR3 is also encoded by other DNA sequences in this sample. CDR3 residues: CASSDRESSPLHF. The CDR3 DNA is TGTGCCAGCAGCGACAGGGAAAGTTCACCCCTCCACTTT. This chain uses TRBV6-1 with TRBJ1-6, with 7 bases identical to TRBD1. After removal of 6 bases from V and 9 bases from J, the junction contained 5 bases not matched to a gene. CDR1 is MNHNS, CDR2 SASEGT, per germline. The CDR3 extends over 13 amino acids.

The chain joins TRBV5-1 to TRBJ2-7; D is perhaps TRBD2 (6 bases). The CDR3 contains 17 residues. Trimming removed 0 bases from V and 0 bases from J, with 16 bases in between. CDR1 is SGHRS, CDR2 YFSETQ, per germline. This CDR3 is CASSLALSGEGSYEQYF. CDR3 nucleotide sequence: TGCGCCAGCAGCTTGGCCCTGTCGGGAGAGGGCTCCTACGAGCAGTACTTC.

The chain joins TRBV29-1 to TRBJ1-1, with 8 bases that match TRBD1. This CDR3 is 13 amino acids long. Unmatched junction bases numbered 11, after V lost 8 bases and J lost 6 bases. Germline CDR1 and CDR2: SQVTM and ANQGSEA. CDR3 loop: CSSSQGVEAEAFF. CDR3 bases: TGCAGCTCATCACAGGGGGTGGAGGCTGAAGCTTTCTTT. The whole variable domain, filled in from reference TRBV29-1 and TRBJ1-1, reads SAVISQKPSRDICQRGTSLTIQCQVDSQVTMMFWYRQQPGQSLTLIATANQGSEATYESGFVIDKFPISRPNLTFSTLTVSNMSPEDSSIYLCSSSQGVEAEAFFGQGTRLTVV.

The V and J genes are TRBV6-6 and TRBJ2-7, with 12 bases matching TRBD2. Germline loops: CDR1 MNHNY, CDR2 SVGAGI (reference sequence). The junction had 1 base not matched to a gene; V was cut back by 5 bases and J by 5 bases. The CDR3 runs to 13 residues. In DNA form, the CDR3 reads TGTGCCAGCAGTCGACTAGCGGGAGACGAGCAGTACTTC. Residues: CASSRLAGDEQYF.

This CDR3 is CASSPQKLAEPYEQYF. Written as DNA, the CDR3 is TGTGCCAGCAGCCCACAAAAACTAGCGGAACCCTACGAGCAGTACTTC. This chain links TRBV7-9 with TRBJ2-7, with 8 positions matching TRBD2. V was clipped by 5 bases and J by 2 bases; unmatched bases: 11. The germline CDR1 and CDR2 sequences are SEHNR and FQNEAQ (reference sequence). The CDR3 extends over 16 amino acids. Supplemented by reference TRBV7-9 and TRBJ2-7, the full variable domain reads DTGVSQNPRHKITKRGQNVTFRCDPISEHNRLYWYRQTLGQGPEFLTYFQNEAQLEKSRLLSDRFSAERPKGSFSTLEIQRTEQGDSAMYLCASSPQKLAEPYEQYFGPGTRLTVT.

The rearrangement uses TRBV7-9 and TRBJ1-1; possible D gene TRBD1, 6 bases. This CDR3 has 14 amino acids. CDR1 is SEHNR and CDR2 is FQNEAQ in the germline V gene (reference sequence). Trimming stripped 5 bases from V and 4 bases from J, with 14 bases between. DNA of the CDR3: TGTGCCAGCAGCCGAGGGGGAGAGAGCACTGAAGCTTTCTTT. Translated: CASSRGGESTEAFF.

This clone was detected a few times. The chain couples TRBV5-1 to TRBJ1-3, with TRBD1 matching over 8 bases. The CDR3 sequence is 17 residues long. CDR1 and CDR2 from the germline V gene are SGHRS and YFSETQ. After removal of 10 bases from V and 2 bases from J, the junction contained 17 bases not matched to a gene. DNA for the CDR3: TGCGCCCTCTCCGGGACAGGCCCCAAACAGGCTGGAAACACCATATATTTT. Translating it yields CALSGTGPKQAGNTIYF.

J is TRBJ2-5 and V is TRBV19; D perhaps matches TRBD2 (6 bases). With 3 bases removed from V and 13 bases from J, the gap between germline ends came to 18 bases. Germline CDR1 LNHDA, CDR2 SQIVND (reference sequence). The CDR3 extends over 13 amino acids. CDR3 bases: TGTGCCAGTAGTATTTCGACCGGGACTTCCGTGTACTTC. It encodes CASSISTGTSVYF.

Written as DNA, the CDR3 is TGCGCCAGCAGCCAGGTATCCGGGACAGTATATGGCTACACCTTC. Its translation: CASSQVSGTVYGYTF. This chain uses TRBV4-3 with TRBJ1-2; 7 bases line up with TRBD1. Trimming removed 3 bases from V and 5 bases from J; junction bases left unmatched: 9. CDR3 length equals 15 residues. Germline V gene lookup returns CDR1 LGHNA and CDR2 YSLEER.

Concerning this clone itself: The identical CDR3 is also encoded by other nucleotide sequences in the sample. The chain joins TRBV7-9 to TRBJ2-1; 10 positions match TRBD2. Germline CDR1 reads SEHNR; CDR2 reads FQNEAQ (reference sequence). There are 16 residues in the CDR3. The ends lost 5 bases at V and 5 bases at J; junction bases unmatched: 9. CDR3 sequence: CASSPAGAGGNNEQFF. For the CDR3, the DNA is TGTGCCAGCAGCCCGGCAGGAGCGGGAGGGAACAATGAGCAGTTCTTC.

The rearrangement links TRBV4-1 to TRBJ2-4, with TRBD2 matching 9 bases. V trimming: 0 bases; J trimming: 9 bases; junction bases outside the gene matches: 9. This CDR3 contains 16 residues. The germline gives CDR1 MGHRA, CDR2 YSYEKL. CDR3 amino acids: CASSQDHAGGRGIQYF. The CDR3 nucleotides read TGCGCCAGCAGCCAAGATCATGCGGGGGGGCGGGGCATTCAGTACTTC.

This sequence joins TRBV25-1 and TRBJ2-3, with TRBD2 matching 11 bases. J was trimmed by 5 bases and V by 6 bases; bases with no gene match: 7. This CDR3 contains 15 residues. The germline gives CDR1 MGHDK, CDR2 SYGVNS. The CDR3 loop is CASSDTSGSRDTQYF. The DNA of the CDR3 is TGTGCCAGCAGCGATACTAGCGGGAGTAGAGATACGCAGTATTTT.

The rearrangement uses TRBV11-2 and TRBJ2-7, with 7 positions matching TRBD2. The CDR3 length is 17 residues. Germline V gene lookup returns CDR1 SGHAT and CDR2 FQNNGV. V gave up 5 bases and J gave up 3 bases; unmatched junction bases: 16. As DNA, the CDR3 is TGTGCCAGCAGCCCCAGGAGGGTCGGGAGGTATGTCTACGAGCAGTACTTC. Translated, it gives CASSPRRVGRYVYEQYF. The variable domain in full, with the rest retrieved from reference TRBV11-2 and TRBJ2-7, is EAGVAQSPRYKIIEKRQSVAFWCNPISGHATLYWYQQILGQGPKLLIQFQNNGVVDDSQLPKDRFSAERLKGVDSTLKIQPAKLEDSAVYLCASSPRRVGRYVYEQYFGPGTRLTVT.

J is TRBJ2-1 and V is TRBV13, with 8 bases lining up with TRBD2. The CDR3 sequence is 14 residues long. Germline CDR1 reads PRHDT; CDR2 reads FYEKMQ (reference sequence). The ends lost 0 bases at V and 7 bases at J; junction bases unmatched: 2. Here the CDR3 reads CASSLGGLVNEQFF. The CDR3 DNA reads TGTGCCAGCAGCTTAGGGGGACTAGTGAATGAGCAGTTCTTC. The entire variable domain, with the rest obtained from reference TRBV13 and TRBJ2-1, is as follows: AAGVIQSPRHLIKEKRETATLKCYPIPRHDTVYWYQQGPGQDPQFLISFYEKMQSDKGSIPDRFSAQQFSDYHSELNMSSLELGDSALYFCASSLGGLVNEQFFGPGTRLTVL.

The chain has TRBV29-1 and TRBJ2-1, with 8 bases fitting TRBD2. This CDR3 has 14 amino acids. CDR1 and CDR2 from the germline V gene are SQVTM and ANQGSEA. The V segment lost 4 bases and the J segment 7 bases; nucleotides outside the gene matches: 9. This CDR3 reads CSVGRRGADNEQFF. The DNA for the CDR3 is TGCAGCGTTGGGCGGCGGGGGGCCGATAATGAGCAGTTCTTC.

V is TRBV13 and J is TRBJ2-3; 9 bases map to TRBD2. CDR1 and CDR2 from the germline V gene are PRHDT and FYEKMQ (reference sequence). This CDR3 spans 15 amino acids. J gave up 6 bases and V 5 bases, and 9 bases lay outside the gene matches. The CDR3: CASSPSGLAGDTQYF. In DNA form, the CDR3 reads TGTGCCAGCAGCCCCTCGGGACTAGCAGGGGATACGCAGTATTTT.

The gene calls are TRBV5-4 and TRBJ2-5; the D call may be TRBD1 or TRBD2 (6 bases each). Trimming stripped 4 bases from V and 2 bases from J, with 12 bases between. Germline-derived CDR1 and CDR2 are SGHNT and YYREEE (reference sequence). The CDR3 is 14 amino acids. The CDR3 loop is CASSMGGPQETQYF. The CDR3 bases are TGTGCCAGCAGCATGGGGGGCCCACAAGAGACCCAGTACTTC.

The chain joins TRBV9 to TRBJ2-5; D is undetermined. Trimming left V 0 bases short and J 3 bases short, with 12 bases between. Looked up from germline, CDR1 is SGDLS and CDR2 is YYNGEE. This CDR3 is built from 15 residues. The CDR3 sequence is CASSVGNGGKETQYF. Written as DNA, the CDR3 is TGTGCCAGCAGCGTAGGGAACGGCGGAAAAGAGACCCAGTACTTC. The full variable domain, rest sourced from reference TRBV9 and TRBJ2-5, is DSGVTQTPKHLITATGQRVTLRCSPRSGDLSVYWYQQSLDQGLQFLIQYYNGEERAKGNILERFSAQQFPDLHSELNLSSLELGDSALYFCASSVGNGGKETQYFGPGTRLLVL.

This clone was found once. V and J are TRBV19 and TRBJ1-4, with TRBD1 as a possible D gene (5 bases). Germline V lookup: CDR1 LNHDA, CDR2 SQIVND (reference sequence). The CDR3 is made up of 13 amino acids. Trimming removed 3 bases from V and 8 bases from J, with 10 bases in between. CDR3 sequence (DNA): TGTGCCAGTAGTATCGGGAGGACAGAAAAACTGTTTTTT. This encodes CASSIGRTEKLFF.

Concerning this clone itself: Germline and junction disagree at one end, which may indicate a read error. The V and J genes are TRBV4-1 and TRBJ2-5; 8 bases match TRBD2. CDR3 size: 14 residues. Germline CDR1 and CDR2: MGHRA and YSYEKL. The DNA of the CDR3 is TGCGCCAGCAACCAATTCGGGGGGGGAGAGACCCAGTACTTC. Translated: CASNQFGGGETQYF.